Below are 9 T cell receptor beta chains sequenced from a single sample in a study of synovial regulatory T cells in juvenile arthritis. Some clones are missing from TCRdb's copy, which holds only in-frame ones; the method was immunoSEQ multiplex PCR. This listing includes about 10,000 clones. The sample comprised Treg cells from blood. Sample subset: remaining (HLA-DR-negative) circulating blood Treg cells. These receptors originate from a donor aged 2-35 years with juvenile idiopathic arthritis.

The chain's CDR3 is CASSRGTGEQFF. V is TRBV5-1 and J is TRBJ2-1. CDR1 and CDR2 (germline): SGHRS, YFSETQ. CDR3 length equals 12 residues. DNA was not recorded.

The V gene is TRBV2, the J gene TRBJ2-7; TCRdb outputs TRBD2, but without DNA this stays unchecked. Germline values: CDR1 SNHLY, CDR2 FYNNEI. The CDR3 has 12 residues. Only the protein is available. CDR3 amino acids: CASRRSSYEQYF. The full variable domain, in which reference TRBV2 and TRBJ2-7 provide the parts outside the CDR3, is EPEVTQTPSHQVTQMGQEVILRCVPISNHLYFYWYRQILGQKVEFLVSFYNNEISEKSEIFDDQFSVERPDGSNFTLKIRSTKLEDSAMYFCASRRSSYEQYFGPGTRLTVT.

The V call is TRBV2, the J call TRBJ1-5. CDR1 and CDR2 (germline): SNHLY, FYNNEI. The CDR3 is 15 amino acids. DNA is not recorded here. CDR3 protein: CASSRGGLGNQPQHF.

V usage is TRBV9 and J usage is TRBJ1-1; the D call of TRBD1 rests on TCRdb alone, since no DNA is present to check it. The CDR3 is made up of 16 amino acids. The protein alone is recorded here. The germline gives CDR1 SGDLS, CDR2 YYNGEE. The CDR3 sequence is CASSPQPGAMNTEAFF.

The chain is built from TRBV6-1 and TRBJ2-4; TCRdb names TRBD2, which stays unverified in the absence of DNA. The CDR3 is 15 amino acids. The coding DNA is unavailable. Germline CDR1 MNHNS, CDR2 SASEGT. The CDR3 reads CASEAEPLAKNIQYF.

The J gene is TRBJ2-2, the V gene TRBV6-1; TCRdb reports TRBD2, a call that lacks DNA to check it against. Germline loops: CDR1 MNHNS, CDR2 SASEGT. The CDR3 spans 12 residues. The protein alone is recorded here. CDR3 loop: CASSVSSGELFF.

This chain links TRBV28 with TRBJ1-2. Germline V lookup: CDR1 MDHEN, CDR2 SYDVKM. CDR3 length equals 12 residues. The DNA sequence is not available. CDR3 sequence reads: CASSEGNYGYTF.

The rearrangement joins TRBV13 to TRBJ2-3; TCRdb lists TRBD1, though no DNA is available to test this call. CDR3 length: 15 residues. Only the protein is on record. The germline V gene has CDR1 PRHDT and CDR2 FYEKMQ (reference sequence). The CDR3 here is CASSLGGQVSDTQYF.

The CDR3 loop is CASSGEVGELFF. The rearrangement uses TRBV7-8 and TRBJ2-2; TCRdb picks TRBD2, but there is no DNA to check that call. This CDR3 has 12 residues. Nucleotide data are not available. The germline CDR1 and CDR2 sequences are SGHVS and FQNEAQ.